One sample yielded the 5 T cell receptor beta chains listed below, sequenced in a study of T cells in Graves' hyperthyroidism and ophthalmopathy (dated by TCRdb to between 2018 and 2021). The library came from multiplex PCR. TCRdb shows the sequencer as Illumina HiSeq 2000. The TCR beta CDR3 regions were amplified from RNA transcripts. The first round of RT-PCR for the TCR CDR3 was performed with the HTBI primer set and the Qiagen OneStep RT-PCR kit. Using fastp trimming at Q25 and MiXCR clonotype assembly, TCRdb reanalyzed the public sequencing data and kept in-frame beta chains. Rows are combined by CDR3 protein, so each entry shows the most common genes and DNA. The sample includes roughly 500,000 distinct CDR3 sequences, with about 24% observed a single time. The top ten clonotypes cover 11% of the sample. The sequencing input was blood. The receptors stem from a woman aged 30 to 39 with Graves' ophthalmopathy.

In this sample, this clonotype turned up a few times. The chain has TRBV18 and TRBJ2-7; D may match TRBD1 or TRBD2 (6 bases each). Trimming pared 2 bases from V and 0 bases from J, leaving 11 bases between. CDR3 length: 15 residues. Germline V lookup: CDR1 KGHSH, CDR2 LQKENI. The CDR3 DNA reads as TGTGCCAGCTCACCAGGGGGGCCCAGCTCCTACGAGCAGTACTTC. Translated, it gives CASSPGGPSSYEQYF.

The CDR3 DNA is TGTGCCAGCAGTTATTCTCAGGGGGCGCGGGAGATGCGCGACGAGCAGTACTTC. It codes for CASSYSQGAREMRDEQYF. The chain links TRBV6-2 or TRBV6-3 to TRBJ2-7, with D possibly TRBD1 on 8 matching bases. Germline lookup yields CDR1 MNHEY and CDR2 SVGEGT. V lost 3 bases and J 5 bases, leaving 26 bases between the germline ends. The CDR3 runs 18 residues.

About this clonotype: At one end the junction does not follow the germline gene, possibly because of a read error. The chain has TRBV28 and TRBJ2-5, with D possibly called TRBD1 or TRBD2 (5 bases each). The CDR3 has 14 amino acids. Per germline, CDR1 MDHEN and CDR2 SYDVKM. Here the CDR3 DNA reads TGTGCCAGCAGTTTATGGCTTAGAGGGGAGACCCAGTGCTTC. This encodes CASSLWLRGETQCF.

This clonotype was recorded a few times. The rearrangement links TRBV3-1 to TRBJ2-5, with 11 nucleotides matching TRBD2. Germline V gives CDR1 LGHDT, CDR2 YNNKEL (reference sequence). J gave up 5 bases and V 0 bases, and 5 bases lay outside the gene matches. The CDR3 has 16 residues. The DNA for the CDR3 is TGTGCCAGCAGCCAAGAAGTAGCGGGGGGGCCGGAGACCCAGTACTTC. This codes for CASSQEVAGGPETQYF.

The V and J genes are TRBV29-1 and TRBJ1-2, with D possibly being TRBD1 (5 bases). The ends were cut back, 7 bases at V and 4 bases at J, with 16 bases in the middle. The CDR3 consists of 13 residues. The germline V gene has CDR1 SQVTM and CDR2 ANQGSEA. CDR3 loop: CSAIRGLSYGYTF. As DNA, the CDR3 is TGCAGCGCCATAAGGGGCCTGAGCTATGGCTACACCTTC.